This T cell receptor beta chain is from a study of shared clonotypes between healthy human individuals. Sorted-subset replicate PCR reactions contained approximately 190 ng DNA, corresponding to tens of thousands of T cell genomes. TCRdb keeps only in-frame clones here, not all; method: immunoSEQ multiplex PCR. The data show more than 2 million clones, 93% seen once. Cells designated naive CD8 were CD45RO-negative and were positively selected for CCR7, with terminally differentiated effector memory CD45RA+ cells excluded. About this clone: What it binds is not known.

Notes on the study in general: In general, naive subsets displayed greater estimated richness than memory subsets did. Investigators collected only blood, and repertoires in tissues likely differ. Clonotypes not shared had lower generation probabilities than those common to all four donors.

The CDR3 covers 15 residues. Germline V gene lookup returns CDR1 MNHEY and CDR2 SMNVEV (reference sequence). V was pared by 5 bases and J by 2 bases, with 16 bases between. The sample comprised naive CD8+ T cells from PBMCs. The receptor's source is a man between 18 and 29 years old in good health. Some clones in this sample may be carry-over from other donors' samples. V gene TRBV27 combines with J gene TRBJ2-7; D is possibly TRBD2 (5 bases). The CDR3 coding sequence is TGTGCCAGCAGTCCCGACCGGGAATTTACCTACGAGCAGTACTTC. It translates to CASSPDREFTYEQYF.